These T cell receptor beta chains were read from a single sample in a study of blood T cell repertoires in COVID-19. The method was immunoSEQ multiplex PCR; TCRdb's version includes in-frame clones alone and lacks a portion of them. This repertoire shows around 64,000 clones, roughly 88% found once; its top ten account for approximately 1.6%. Sequenced input: peripheral blood. These receptors originate from a human donor in a cohort sampled during active COVID-19. Each CDR3 is given with its conserved first and last residue. D genes are given only for firm matches. Expanded clones are given a class, and other clones once, few, many or no size at all.

D: NA
length: 13
J: TRBJ1-2
size: NA
V: TRBV18
DNA: TGTGCCAGCTCACCGGACACCCTTTTGGGCTACACCTTC
CDR3: CASSPDTLLGYTF

D: NA
length: 13
J: TRBJ1-1
size: NA
V: TRBV19
DNA: TGTGCCAGTAGACAGGGACAGAACACTGAAGCTTTCTTT
CDR3: CASRQGQNTEAFF

D: TRBD2
length: 16
J: TRBJ2-1
size: NA
V: TRBV3-1/TRBV3-2
DNA: TGTGCCAGCAGCCAGCGCAGCGGGAGAATCCACAATGAGCAGTTCTTC
CDR3: CASSQRSGRIHNEQFF

D: TRBD1
length: 16
J: TRBJ1-5
size: NA
V: TRBV18
DNA: TGTGCCAGCTCACCTCCCGGGACAGGTGATTATCAGCCCCAGCATTTT
CDR3: CASSPPGTGDYQPQHF

D: NA
length: 14
J: TRBJ2-1
size: NA
V: TRBV11-1
DNA: TGTGCCAGCGCCGCGGACAGCTCCTACAATGAGCAGTTCTTC
CDR3: CASAADSSYNEQFF

D: TRBD2
length: 15
J: TRBJ2-1
size: NA
V: TRBV5-4
DNA: TGTGCCAGCAGCTTGGATATAGCGGGAGCTGGTGAGCAGTTCTTC
CDR3: CASSLDIAGAGEQFF

D: NA
length: 15
J: TRBJ1-3
size: NA
V: TRBV25-1
DNA: TGTGCCAGCAGTGATCCGGGGAGCTCTGGAAACACCATATATTTT
CDR3: CASSDPGSSGNTIYF

D: NA
length: 13
J: TRBJ1-6
size: once
V: TRBV6-5
DNA: TGTGCCACCCTAGCCTCCTATAATTCACCCCTCCACTTT
CDR3: CATLASYNSPLHF

D: NA
length: 13
J: TRBJ1-1
size: NA
V: TRBV28
DNA: TGTGCCAGCAGTTCCCGGGCGGGCACTGAAGCTTTCTTT
CDR3: CASSSRAGTEAFF

D: TRBD1
length: 15
J: TRBJ2-1
size: once
V: TRBV5-5
DNA: TGTGCCAGCAGTCCTCCGACAGGGGGCGGGAATGAGCAGTTCTTC
CDR3: CASSPPTGGGNEQFF

D: NA
length: 12
J: TRBJ1-2
size: NA
V: TRBV29-1
DNA: TGCAGCGTTGGACTCACTAACTATGGCTACACCTTC
CDR3: CSVGLTNYGYTF

D: NA
length: 13
J: TRBJ2-7
size: NA
V: TRBV7-2
DNA: TGTGCCAGCAGCCCTAGGGGAGGCTACGAGCAGTACTTC
CDR3: CASSPRGGYEQYF

D: NA
length: 16
J: TRBJ1-3
size: NA
V: TRBV28
DNA: TGTGCCAGCAGTTCATCCCCTAGTAACTCTGGAAACACCATATATTTT
CDR3: CASSSSPSNSGNTIYF

D: TRBD2
length: 16
J: TRBJ2-7
size: NA
V: TRBV6-5
DNA: TGTGCCAGCAGTTACTCGCTCTTAGCGGGAGCTCAAGAGCAGTACTTC
CDR3: CASSYSLLAGAQEQYF

D: TRBD2
length: 15
J: TRBJ2-1
size: few
V: TRBV9
DNA: TGTGCCAGCAGCGTGAGGACTAGCGGGAGAGGTGAGCAGTTCTTC
CDR3: CASSVRTSGRGEQFF

D: TRBD1
length: 15
J: TRBJ2-7
size: once
V: TRBV5-1
DNA: TGCGCCAGCAGTCCCACAGGGGGCATGTGGGACGAGCAGTACTTC
CDR3: CASSPTGGMWDEQYF

D: NA
length: 14
J: TRBJ2-7
size: NA
V: TRBV5-5
DNA: TGTGCCAGCAGCTTGGCAGGGCTAACCGGCGAGCAGTACTTC
CDR3: CASSLAGLTGEQYF

D: TRBD1
length: 16
J: TRBJ2-7
size: NA
V: TRBV4-1
DNA: TGCGCCAGCAGCCAAGCTCGGGACAGAAGTGTGTACGAGCAGTACTTC
CDR3: CASSQARDRSVYEQYF

D: NA
length: 15
J: TRBJ2-1
size: NA
V: TRBV9
DNA: TGTGCCAGCAGCGTAGAGGGGCGGCACATGAATGAGCAGTTCTTC
CDR3: CASSVEGRHMNEQFF

D: TRBD1
length: 17
J: TRBJ1-3
size: NA
V: TRBV11-3
DNA: TGTGCCAGCAGCACGTCAACCGGGGACAGGAGTAGAAACACCATATATTTT
CDR3: CASSTSTGDRSRNTIYF

D: NA
length: 17
J: TRBJ1-4
size: NA
V: TRBV6-1
DNA: TGTGCCAGCAGTGACCAAACTTACAGGAGAACGACTGAAAAACTGTTTTTT
CDR3: CASSDQTYRRTTEKLFF

D: TRBD1
length: 16
J: TRBJ2-7
size: NA
V: TRBV11-3
DNA: TGTGCCAGCAGCTCCTTCCGGGACAGGGGGCCATTCGAGCAGTACTTC
CDR3: CASSSFRDRGPFEQYF

D: TRBD1
length: 14
J: TRBJ1-1
size: NA
V: TRBV19
DNA: TGTGCCAGTTTACCGACAGGGGCGGGGACTGAAGCTTTCTTT
CDR3: CASLPTGAGTEAFF

D: NA
length: 14
J: TRBJ1-1
size: NA
V: TRBV7-2
DNA: TGTGCCAGCAGCTCCAGAACCCAGGGCACTGAAGCTTTCTTT
CDR3: CASSSRTQGTEAFF

D: TRBD2
length: 15
J: TRBJ2-7
size: NA
V: TRBV27
DNA: TGTGCCAGCAGTGCATGGGGACTAGCGGGATACGAGCAGTACTTC
CDR3: CASSAWGLAGYEQYF

D: NA
length: 14
J: TRBJ2-7
size: NA
V: TRBV6-4
DNA: TGTGCCAGCAGTGACACTTCACGGGGTACCGAGCAGTACTTC
CDR3: CASSDTSRGTEQYF

D: TRBD2
length: 15
J: TRBJ2-1
size: NA
V: TRBV10-3
DNA: TGTGCCATCAGGCCGAGCGGGACTAGTAGCTATGAGCAGTTCTTC
CDR3: CAIRPSGTSSYEQFF

D: NA
length: 14
J: TRBJ2-7
size: NA
V: TRBV19
DNA: TGTGCCAGTAGTACAGGGGCCACCTCCTACGAGCAGTACTTC
CDR3: CASSTGATSYEQYF

D: TRBD2
length: 18
J: TRBJ2-1
size: NA
V: TRBV7-9
DNA: TGTGCCAGCAGCTCGTTATGGACTAGCGGTTTCTCCTACAATGAGCAGTTCTTC
CDR3: CASSSLWTSGFSYNEQFF